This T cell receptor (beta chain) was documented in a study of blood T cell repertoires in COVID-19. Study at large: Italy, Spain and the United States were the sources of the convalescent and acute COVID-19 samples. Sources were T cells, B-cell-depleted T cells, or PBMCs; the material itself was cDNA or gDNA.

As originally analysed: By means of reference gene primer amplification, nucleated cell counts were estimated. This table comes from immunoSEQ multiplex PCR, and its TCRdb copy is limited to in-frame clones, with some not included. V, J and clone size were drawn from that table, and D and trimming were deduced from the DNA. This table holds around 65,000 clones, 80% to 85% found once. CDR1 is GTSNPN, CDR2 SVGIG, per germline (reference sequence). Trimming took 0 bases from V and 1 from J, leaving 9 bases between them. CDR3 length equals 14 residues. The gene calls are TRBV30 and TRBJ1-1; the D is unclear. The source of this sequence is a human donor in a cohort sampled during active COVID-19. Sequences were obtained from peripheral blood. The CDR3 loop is CAWSVHRRNTEAFF. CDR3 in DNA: TGTGCCTGGAGTGTACACAGACGGAACACTGAAGCTTTCTTT.